These T cell receptor beta chains were read from a single sample in a study of CD8+ T cells in alopecia areata. The repertoire was sequenced with immunoSEQ multiplex PCR; TCRdb's copy has only in-frame clones and lacks some. The sample yields about 19,000 clones, around three fifths seen once. The material was skin, obtained at week 0. The receptors stem from a human donor with alopecia areata. Each CDR3 is given with its conserved first and last residue. A D gene is named only where the DNA matches it firmly. Rows give clone size only sometimes, using once, few, many, or a class for an expanded clone.

size: medium-sized
V: TRBV6-6
J: TRBJ1-5
D: TRBD1
CDR3: CASMRIRGMQQPQHF
DNA: TGTGCCAGCATGAGAATCAGGGGGATGCAACAGCCCCAGCATTTT

size: NA
V: TRBV4-1
J: TRBJ2-1
D: TRBD1
CDR3: CASSQRDREPHNEQFF
DNA: TGCGCCAGCAGCCAACGGGACAGGGAGCCCCACAATGAGCAGTTCTTC

size: few
V: TRBV6-5
J: TRBJ2-7
D: NA
CDR3: CATQDATYEQYF
DNA: TGTGCCACCCAGGACGCGACCTACGAGCAGTACTTC

size: NA
V: TRBV5-6
J: TRBJ1-4
D: NA
CDR3: CASSFVGRKNEKLFF
DNA: TGTGCCAGCAGCTTTGTCGGCAGGAAGAATGAAAAACTGTTTTTT

size: few
V: TRBV2
J: TRBJ1-5
D: NA
CDR3: CASSRAGVQPQHF
DNA: TGTGCCAGCAGTAGGGCAGGGGTTCAGCCCCAGCATTTT

size: NA
V: TRBV6-5
J: TRBJ1-2
D: NA
CDR3: CASSEFNYGYTF
DNA: TGTGCCAGCAGTGAATTTAACTATGGCTACACCTTC

size: few
V: TRBV4-1
J: TRBJ2-3
D: NA
CDR3: CASSRGRDTDTQYF
DNA: TGCGCCAGCAGCCGAGGAAGGGACACAGATACGCAGTATTTT

size: NA
V: TRBV7-9
J: TRBJ2-1
D: TRBD2
CDR3: CASSPQGLAGSNEQFF
DNA: TGTGCCAGCAGCCCCCAAGGGCTAGCGGGTTCCAATGAGCAGTTCTTC

size: NA
V: TRBV27
J: TRBJ2-3
D: TRBD2
CDR3: CASTGPSGGLRDTQYF
DNA: TGTGCCAGCACCGGACCTAGCGGGGGCCTTAGGGATACGCAGTATTTT

size: NA
V: TRBV11-2
J: TRBJ1-2
D: NA
CDR3: CASSFLDSENYGYTF
DNA: TGTGCCAGCAGCTTTTTAGACAGCGAAAACTATGGCTACACCTTC

size: NA
V: TRBV7-2
J: TRBJ2-1
D: NA
CDR3: CASSRRGNEQFF
DNA: TGTGCCAGCAGCCGAAGGGGCAATGAGCAGTTCTTC

size: NA
V: TRBV18
J: TRBJ1-2
D: NA
CDR3: CASSPLGVDLVGYTF
DNA: TGTGCCAGCTCACCACTAGGGGTGGATCTTGTTGGCTACACCTTC

size: NA
V: TRBV2
J: TRBJ2-5
D: NA
CDR3: CASSDLGGETQYF
DNA: TGTGCCAGCAGTGACCTGGGAGGTGAGACCCAGTACTTC

size: once
V: TRBV7-2
J: TRBJ2-5
D: NA
CDR3: CASSLVVGGAQETQYF
DNA: TGTGCCAGCAGCTTAGTCGTGGGCGGGGCCCAAGAGACCCAGTACTTC

size: once
V: TRBV7-2
J: TRBJ2-7
D: NA
CDR3: CASSLGGGRSYEQYF
DNA: TGTGCCAGCAGCTTAGGCGGGGGCCGCTCCTACGAGCAGTACTTC

size: NA
V: TRBV5-1
J: TRBJ1-1
D: NA
CDR3: CASSLGPVNTEAFF
DNA: TGCGCCAGCAGCTTGGGTCCAGTGAACACTGAAGCTTTCTTT

size: NA
V: TRBV7-8
J: TRBJ2-3
D: NA
CDR3: CASSPPLRLLVDRAQYF
DNA: TGTGCCAGCAGCCCCCCATTGAGGCTACTAGTTGATCGAGCGCAGTATTTT

size: few
V: TRBV4-1
J: TRBJ2-7
D: NA
CDR3: CASSQPTGEGAYEQYF
DNA: TGCGCCAGCAGCCAACCCACCGGGGAAGGGGCCTACGAGCAGTACTTC

size: NA
V: TRBV6-5
J: TRBJ1-2
D: TRBD1
CDR3: CASSATGMGGYTF
DNA: TGTGCCAGCAGTGCGACAGGGATGGGTGGCTACACCTTC

size: NA
V: TRBV5-1
J: TRBJ1-1
D: NA
CDR3: CASKARQDTEAFF
DNA: TGCGCCAGCAAGGCCCGGCAGGACACTGAAGCTTTCTTT

size: NA
V: TRBV5-4
J: TRBJ2-5
D: TRBD2
CDR3: CASSLMAGGGETQYF
DNA: TGTGCCAGCAGCTTGATGGCGGGGGGGGGAGAGACCCAGTACTTC

size: NA
V: TRBV10-3
J: TRBJ1-2
D: NA
CDR3: CAIWTDSNYGYTF
DNA: TGTGCCATCTGGACAGATTCTAACTATGGCTACACCTTC

size: few
V: TRBV27
J: TRBJ2-3
D: TRBD2
CDR3: CASRTSGYSSTDTQYF
DNA: TGTGCCAGCCGGACTAGCGGGTACTCTAGCACAGATACGCAGTATTTT

size: NA
V: TRBV5-1
J: TRBJ1-2
D: NA
CDR3: CASSSGPSYGYTF
DNA: TGCGCCAGCAGCTCCGGACCGAGCTATGGCTACACCTTC

size: NA
V: TRBV7-2
J: TRBJ2-7
D: TRBD1
CDR3: CASSWTGQGAPYEQYF
DNA: TGTGCCAGCAGCTGGACAGGGCAGGGAGCGCCTTACGAGCAGTACTTC

size: NA
V: TRBV21-1
J: TRBJ2-7
D: NA
CDR3: CASRRLAGGQMYEQYF
DNA: TGTGCCAGCAGGAGGCTAGCGGGGGGTCAGATGTACGAGCAGTACTTC

size: NA
V: TRBV13
J: TRBJ2-7
D: NA
CDR3: CASSLALGWEQYF
DNA: TGTGCCAGCAGCTTAGCCCTCGGATGGGAGCAGTACTTC

size: few
V: TRBV2
J: TRBJ1-2
D: NA
CDR3: CAIPGGVNGYTF
DNA: TGTGCCATCCCGGGAGGGGTTAACGGCTACACCTTC

size: NA
V: TRBV19
J: TRBJ1-1
D: TRBD1
CDR3: CASSGHRGRGTEAFF
DNA: TGTGCCAGTAGTGGACACAGGGGGCGGGGCACTGAAGCTTTCTTT

size: few
V: TRBV5-1
J: TRBJ2-1
D: TRBD2
CDR3: CASSLVSRAGGPYNEQFF
DNA: TGCGCCAGCAGCTTGGTCTCCAGGGCGGGGGGCCCCTACAATGAGCAGTTCTTC

size: NA
V: TRBV7-2
J: TRBJ2-2
D: TRBD2
CDR3: CASSLVSSGRKTGELFF
DNA: TGTGCCAGCAGCTTAGTTTCTAGCGGGAGGAAGACCGGGGAGCTGTTTTTT

size: NA
V: TRBV7-9
J: TRBJ2-7
D: TRBD2
CDR3: CASSLGRSGGDEQYF
DNA: TGTGCCAGCAGCCTCGGTCGCAGCGGGGGTGACGAGCAGTACTTC

size: NA
V: TRBV5-4
J: TRBJ1-2
D: TRBD1
CDR3: CASSLGGGQGGYGYTF
DNA: TGTGCCAGCAGCTTAGGCGGGGGACAGGGCGGCTATGGCTACACCTTC

size: NA
V: TRBV21-1
J: TRBJ2-5
D: NA
CDR3: CASRTSGGETQYF
DNA: TGTGCCAGTCGGACTAGCGGAGGGGAGACCCAGTACTTC

size: NA
V: TRBV11-2
J: TRBJ2-6
D: NA
CDR3: CASSLGLGSMGTGANVLTF
DNA: TGTGCCAGCAGCTTAGGTTTAGGATCGATGGGGACTGGGGCCAACGTCCTGACTTTC

size: NA
V: TRBV13
J: TRBJ1-1
D: NA
CDR3: CASSSYSEGKTFF
DNA: TGTGCCAGCAGCTCTTACAGCGAAGGGAAGACTTTCTTT

size: NA
V: TRBV5-1
J: TRBJ2-1
D: TRBD2
CDR3: CASTFGLAGADEQFF
DNA: TGCGCCAGCACCTTTGGACTAGCTGGGGCGGATGAGCAGTTCTTC

size: NA
V: TRBV10-2
J: TRBJ1-5
D: NA
CDR3: CASSESSSNQPQHF
DNA: TGCGCCAGCAGTGAAAGTTCTAGCAATCAGCCCCAGCATTTT

size: NA
V: TRBV2
J: TRBJ2-7
D: NA
CDR3: CASRLSQSYEQYF
DNA: TGTGCCAGCAGACTGTCCCAGAGTTACGAGCAGTACTTC

size: NA
V: TRBV6-1
J: TRBJ1-2
D: TRBD1
CDR3: CASSEAGPTGGGYTF
DNA: TGTGCCAGCAGTGAAGCGGGACCGACAGGGGGTGGCTACACCTTC

size: NA
V: TRBV27
J: TRBJ2-7
D: TRBD2
CDR3: CASSLRSGSSYEQYF
DNA: TGTGCCAGCAGTTTAAGGAGCGGGAGCTCCTACGAGCAGTACTTC

size: NA
V: TRBV27
J: TRBJ1-1
D: NA
CDR3: CASSWLVGTEAFF
DNA: TGTGCCAGCAGTTGGCTGGTAGGCACTGAAGCTTTCTTT

size: NA
V: TRBV4-3
J: TRBJ1-2
D: NA
CDR3: CASSQDHHGGYGYTF
DNA: TGCGCCAGCAGCCAAGACCACCACGGGGGATATGGCTACACCTTC

size: NA
V: TRBV6-5
J: TRBJ2-3
D: TRBD1
CDR3: CASGQGKSTDTQYF
DNA: TGTGCCAGCGGACAGGGCAAGAGCACAGATACGCAGTATTTT

size: NA
V: TRBV19
J: TRBJ2-1
D: TRBD1
CDR3: CASRPTGTGDPREQFF
DNA: TGTGCCAGTAGGCCTACCGGGACAGGGGACCCTCGTGAGCAGTTCTTC

size: NA
V: TRBV5-8
J: TRBJ2-7
D: TRBD2
CDR3: CASSFVGGSYEQYF
DNA: TGTGCCAGCAGCTTCGTCGGGGGGAGCTACGAGCAGTACTTC